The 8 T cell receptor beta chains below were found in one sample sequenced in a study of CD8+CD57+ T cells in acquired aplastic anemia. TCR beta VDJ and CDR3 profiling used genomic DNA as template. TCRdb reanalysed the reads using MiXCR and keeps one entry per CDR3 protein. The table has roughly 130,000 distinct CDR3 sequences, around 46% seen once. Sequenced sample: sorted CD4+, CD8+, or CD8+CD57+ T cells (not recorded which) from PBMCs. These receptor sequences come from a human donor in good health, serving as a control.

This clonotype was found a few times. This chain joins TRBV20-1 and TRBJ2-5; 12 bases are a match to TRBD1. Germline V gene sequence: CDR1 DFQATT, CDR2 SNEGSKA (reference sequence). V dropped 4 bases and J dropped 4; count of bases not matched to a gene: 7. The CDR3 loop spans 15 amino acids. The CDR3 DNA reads TGCAGTGCTACCGGGACAGGGGGCCGGGGAGAGACCCAGTACTTC. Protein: CSATGTGGRGETQYF.

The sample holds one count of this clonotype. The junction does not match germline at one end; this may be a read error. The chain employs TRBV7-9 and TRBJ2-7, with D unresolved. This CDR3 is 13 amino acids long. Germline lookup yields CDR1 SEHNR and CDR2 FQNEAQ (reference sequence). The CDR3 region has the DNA TGCGCCAGCAGCTTGAGTCCCAGCTACGAGCAGTACTTC. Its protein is CASSLSPSYEQYF.

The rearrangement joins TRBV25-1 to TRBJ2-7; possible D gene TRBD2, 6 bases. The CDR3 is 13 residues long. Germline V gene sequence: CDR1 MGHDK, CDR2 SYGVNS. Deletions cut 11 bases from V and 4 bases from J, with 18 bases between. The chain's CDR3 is CAWTGGIAYEQYF. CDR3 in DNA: TGTGCCTGGACTGGGGGGATAGCTTACGAGCAGTACTTC.

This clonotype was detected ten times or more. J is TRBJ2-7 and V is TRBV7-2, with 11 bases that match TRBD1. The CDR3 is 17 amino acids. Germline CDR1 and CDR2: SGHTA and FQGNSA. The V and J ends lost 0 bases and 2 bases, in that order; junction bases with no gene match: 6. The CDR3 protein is CASSLAFPGQGAYEQYF. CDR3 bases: TGTGCCAGCAGCTTAGCATTTCCGGGACAGGGGGCCTACGAGCAGTACTTC.

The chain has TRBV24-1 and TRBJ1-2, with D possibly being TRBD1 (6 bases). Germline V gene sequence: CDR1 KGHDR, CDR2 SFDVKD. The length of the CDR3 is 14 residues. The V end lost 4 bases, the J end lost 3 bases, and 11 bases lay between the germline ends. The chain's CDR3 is CATSDSDSYYGYTF. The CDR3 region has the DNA TGTGCCACCAGTGACTCGGACAGCTACTATGGCTACACCTTC.

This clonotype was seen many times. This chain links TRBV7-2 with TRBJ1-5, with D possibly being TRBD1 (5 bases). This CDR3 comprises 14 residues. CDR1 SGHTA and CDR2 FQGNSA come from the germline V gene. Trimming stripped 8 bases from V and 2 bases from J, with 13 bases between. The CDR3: CASRRGFGNQPQHF. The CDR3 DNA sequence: TGTGCCAGCCGACGGGGGTTCGGCAATCAGCCCCAGCATTTT.

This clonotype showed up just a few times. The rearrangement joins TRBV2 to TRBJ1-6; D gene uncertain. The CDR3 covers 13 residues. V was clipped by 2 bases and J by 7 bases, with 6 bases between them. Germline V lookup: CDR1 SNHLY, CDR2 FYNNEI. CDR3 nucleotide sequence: TGTGCCAGCAGTGAAATGAGGAATTCACCCCTCCACTTT. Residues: CASSEMRNSPLHF.

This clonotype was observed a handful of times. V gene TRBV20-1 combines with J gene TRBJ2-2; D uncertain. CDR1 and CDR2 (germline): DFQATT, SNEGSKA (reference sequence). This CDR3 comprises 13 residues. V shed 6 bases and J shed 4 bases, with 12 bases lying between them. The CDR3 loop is CSAQGSGTGELFF. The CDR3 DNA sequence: TGCAGTGCCCAAGGTTCTGGCACCGGGGAGCTGTTTTTT.